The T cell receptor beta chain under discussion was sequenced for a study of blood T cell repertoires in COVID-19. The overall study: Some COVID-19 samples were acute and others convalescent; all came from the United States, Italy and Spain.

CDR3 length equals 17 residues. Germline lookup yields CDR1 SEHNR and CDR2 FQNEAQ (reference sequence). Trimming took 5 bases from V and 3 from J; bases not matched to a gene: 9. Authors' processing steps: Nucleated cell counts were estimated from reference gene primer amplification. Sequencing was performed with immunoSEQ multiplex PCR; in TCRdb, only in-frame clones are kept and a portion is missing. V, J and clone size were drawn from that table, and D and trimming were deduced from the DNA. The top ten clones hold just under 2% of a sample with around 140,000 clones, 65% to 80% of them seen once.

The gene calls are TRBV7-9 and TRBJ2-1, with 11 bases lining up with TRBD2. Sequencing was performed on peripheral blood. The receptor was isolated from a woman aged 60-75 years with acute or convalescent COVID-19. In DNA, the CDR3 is TGTGCCAGCAGCGGCAAAAGACTAGCGGGGCGCTACAATGAGCAGTTCTTC. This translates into CASSGKRLAGRYNEQFF.